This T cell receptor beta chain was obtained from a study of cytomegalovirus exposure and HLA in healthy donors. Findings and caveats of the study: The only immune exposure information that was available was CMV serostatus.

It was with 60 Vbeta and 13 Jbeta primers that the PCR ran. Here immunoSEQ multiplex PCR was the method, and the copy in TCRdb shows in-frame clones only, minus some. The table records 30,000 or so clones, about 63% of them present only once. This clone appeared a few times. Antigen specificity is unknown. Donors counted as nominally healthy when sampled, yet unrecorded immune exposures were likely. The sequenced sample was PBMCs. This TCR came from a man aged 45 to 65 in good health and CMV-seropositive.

CDR3 region: CASKLDTGLEAFF. The CDR3 DNA sequence: TGTGCCAGCAAGTTAGACACAGGGTTAGAAGCTTTCTTT. The chain couples TRBV2 to TRBJ1-1, with D possibly TRBD1 on 6 matching bases. Per the germline V gene, CDR1 is SNHLY and CDR2 is FYNNEI. The CDR3 is 13 amino acids. V lost 7 bases, J lost 8 bases, and 17 bases lay in between.